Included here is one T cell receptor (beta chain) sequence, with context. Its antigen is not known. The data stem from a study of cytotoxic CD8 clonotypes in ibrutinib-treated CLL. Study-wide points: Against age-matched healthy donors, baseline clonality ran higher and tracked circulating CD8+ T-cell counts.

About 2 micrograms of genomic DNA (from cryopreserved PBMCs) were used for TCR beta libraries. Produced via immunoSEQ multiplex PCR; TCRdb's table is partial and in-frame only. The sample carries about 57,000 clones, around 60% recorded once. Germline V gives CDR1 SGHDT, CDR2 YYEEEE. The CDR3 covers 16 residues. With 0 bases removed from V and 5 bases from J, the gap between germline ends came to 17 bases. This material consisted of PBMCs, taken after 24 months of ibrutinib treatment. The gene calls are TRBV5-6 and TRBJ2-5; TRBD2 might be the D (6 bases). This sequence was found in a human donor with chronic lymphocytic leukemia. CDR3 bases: TGTGCCAGCAGCTTGGCCTCCGCGGGGAATCGGGAGACCCAGTACTTC. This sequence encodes CASSLASAGNRETQYF.